The clone carrying this TCR beta chain was counted between two and nine times. Blood sampling was done at baseline, cycle 4 day 1, and cycle 7 day 1. This CDR3 is 11 amino acids long. This sample was included in a study of OX40 agonist ivuxolimab in advanced cancers. Profiled with immunoSEQ multiplex PCR; TCRdb holds only in-frame clones, not every one. Of 70,000 to 85,000 clones detected, just under 85% appear once; the ten largest clones hold approximately 5.6%. The chain is built from TRBV21-1 and TRBJ2-2. TRBV21-1 is an annotated pseudogene. This clonotype originated in an adult with an advanced solid tumor such as melanoma, head and neck, liver or kidney cancer. The source material was CD4+ or CD8+ T cells sorted from blood, sampled in a trial of the OX40 agonist ivuxolimab. DNA of the CDR3: TGTGCCAGCAGCGGGTCTGGGGAGCTGTTTTTT. This gives the protein CASSGSGELFF.